This is a list of T cell receptor beta chains from one sample in a study of blood T cell repertoires in COVID-19. TCRdb's table, derived via immunoSEQ multiplex PCR, lists solely in-frame clones and lacks some. Seen here are about 310,000 clones, around 91% observed once, and the top ten hold approximately 9.4%. The material sequenced was PBMCs or T cells enriched from blood (not recorded which). These receptors all come from a woman in her forties who had recovered from COVID-19. Both conserved end residues are part of each CDR3. D genes are given only for firm matches. Clone size, where shown, is once, few, many, or a class for clones that have expanded.

d_call: TRBD1; v_call: TRBV10-2; clone_size: NA; j_call: TRBJ1-1; cdr3_aa: CASSGIQGATEAFF; cdr3_nt: TGCGCCAGCAGTGGGATACAGGGGGCCACTGAAGCTTTCTTT
d_call: NA; v_call: TRBV9; clone_size: NA; j_call: TRBJ2-1; cdr3_aa: CASSPRGGGITYNEQFF; cdr3_nt: TGTGCCAGCAGCCCCCGAGGCGGGGGCATAACCTACAATGAGCAGTTCTTC
d_call: TRBD1; v_call: TRBV24-1; clone_size: NA; j_call: TRBJ2-7; cdr3_aa: CATSDSGTGDYEQYF; cdr3_nt: TGTGCCACCAGTGATTCCGGGACAGGAGATTACGAGCAGTACTTC
d_call: TRBD1; v_call: TRBV19; clone_size: NA; j_call: TRBJ2-4; cdr3_aa: CASSMGTEIAKNIQYF; cdr3_nt: TGTGCCAGTAGTATGGGGACAGAAATAGCCAAAAACATTCAGTACTTC
d_call: NA; v_call: TRBV30; clone_size: NA; j_call: TRBJ2-7; cdr3_aa: CAWSPTGDHYEQYF; cdr3_nt: TGTGCCTGGAGCCCGACGGGGGACCACTACGAGCAGTACTTC
d_call: NA; v_call: TRBV28; clone_size: NA; j_call: TRBJ1-5; cdr3_aa: CASSLRSYREPMQPQHF; cdr3_nt: TGTGCCAGCAGTTTAAGATCTTACAGGGAGCCGATGCAGCCCCAGCATTTT
d_call: NA; v_call: TRBV9; clone_size: NA; j_call: TRBJ2-7; cdr3_aa: CASSVRGYEQYF; cdr3_nt: TGTGCCAGCAGCGTCCGAGGGTACGAGCAGTACTTC
d_call: TRBD2; v_call: TRBV7-3; clone_size: few; j_call: TRBJ2-5; cdr3_aa: CASSPGGLAGETQYF; cdr3_nt: TGTGCCAGCAGCCCCGGGGGACTAGCGGGAGAGACCCAGTACTTC
d_call: TRBD2; v_call: TRBV9; clone_size: NA; j_call: TRBJ2-5; cdr3_aa: CASSPSSTSGETQYF; cdr3_nt: TGTGCCAGCAGCCCCTCTTCGACTAGCGGAGAGACCCAGTACTTC
d_call: NA; v_call: TRBV7-2; clone_size: NA; j_call: TRBJ2-5; cdr3_aa: CASSFYASERTQYF; cdr3_nt: TGTGCCAGCAGCTTTTACGCTAGCGAGCGTACCCAGTACTTC
d_call: TRBD1; v_call: TRBV4-1; clone_size: NA; j_call: TRBJ1-6; cdr3_aa: CASSQGQGPLHF; cdr3_nt: TGCGCCAGCAGCCAAGGACAGGGTCCCCTCCACTTT
d_call: TRBD1; v_call: TRBV7-2; clone_size: NA; j_call: TRBJ2-3; cdr3_aa: CASSSQGGGTDTQYF; cdr3_nt: TGTGCCAGCAGCTCGCAAGGGGGCGGCACAGATACGCAGTATTTT
d_call: NA; v_call: TRBV9; clone_size: NA; j_call: TRBJ1-5; cdr3_aa: CASSRNRGNQPQHF; cdr3_nt: TGTGCCAGCAGCCGCAACAGAGGCAATCAGCCCCAGCATTTT
d_call: TRBD1; v_call: TRBV7-2; clone_size: NA; j_call: TRBJ1-6; cdr3_aa: CASSLERQGMSSYNSPLHF; cdr3_nt: TGTGCCAGCAGCTTAGAGAGACAGGGGATGAGCTCCTATAATTCACCCCTCCACTTT
d_call: NA; v_call: TRBV27; clone_size: NA; j_call: TRBJ2-1; cdr3_aa: CASSSTDAGNEQFF; cdr3_nt: TGTGCCAGCAGTAGCACCGACGCGGGCAATGAGCAGTTCTTC
d_call: TRBD1; v_call: TRBV2; clone_size: NA; j_call: TRBJ1-1; cdr3_aa: CASHRGNTEAFF; cdr3_nt: TGTGCCAGCCACAGGGGGAACACTGAAGCTTTCTTT
d_call: NA; v_call: TRBV10-3; clone_size: NA; j_call: TRBJ1-2; cdr3_aa: CAISESPGENGYTF; cdr3_nt: TGTGCCATCAGTGAGTCTCCCGGGGAGAATGGCTACACCTTC
d_call: NA; v_call: TRBV12-3/TRBV12-4; clone_size: NA; j_call: TRBJ1-2; cdr3_aa: CASSVTGTGYTF; cdr3_nt: TGTGCCAGCAGTGTCACAGGGACCGGCTACACCTTC
d_call: NA; v_call: TRBV24-1; clone_size: NA; j_call: TRBJ2-1; cdr3_aa: CATSGASQSNEQFF; cdr3_nt: TGTGCCACCAGTGGGGCTAGCCAGAGCAATGAGCAGTTCTTC
d_call: TRBD1; v_call: TRBV9; clone_size: many; j_call: TRBJ1-1; cdr3_aa: CASSVTGRTEAFF; cdr3_nt: TGTGCCAGCAGCGTGACAGGGAGGACTGAAGCTTTCTTT
d_call: NA; v_call: TRBV24-1; clone_size: NA; j_call: TRBJ1-2; cdr3_aa: CATSEGRFSGYTF; cdr3_nt: TGTGCCACCAGTGAGGGGAGGTTTAGCGGCTACACCTTC
d_call: NA; v_call: TRBV3-1/TRBV3-2; clone_size: once; j_call: TRBJ1-2; cdr3_aa: CASSQAQGTYGYTF; cdr3_nt: TGTGCCAGCAGCCAAGCCCAGGGAACGTATGGCTACACCTTC
d_call: NA; v_call: TRBV7-9; clone_size: NA; j_call: TRBJ1-6; cdr3_aa: CASSYLSGGKNSPLHF; cdr3_nt: TGTGCCAGCAGCTATCTTAGTGGGGGCAAGAATTCACCCCTCCACTTT
d_call: NA; v_call: TRBV18; clone_size: NA; j_call: TRBJ1-1; cdr3_aa: CASSPNRAANTEAFF; cdr3_nt: TGTGCCAGCTCGCCAAACAGGGCCGCCAACACTGAAGCTTTCTTT
d_call: TRBD2; v_call: TRBV9; clone_size: NA; j_call: TRBJ2-1; cdr3_aa: CASSHTGGRNEQFF; cdr3_nt: TGTGCCAGCAGCCACACGGGGGGGCGTAATGAGCAGTTCTTC
d_call: NA; v_call: TRBV7-2; clone_size: NA; j_call: TRBJ1-6; cdr3_aa: CASSLGLTGVNSPLHF; cdr3_nt: TGTGCCAGCAGCTTAGGGTTGACAGGCGTAAATTCACCCCTCCACTTT
d_call: TRBD1; v_call: TRBV10-3; clone_size: NA; j_call: TRBJ1-1; cdr3_aa: CAISVQGGNTEAFF; cdr3_nt: TGTGCCATCAGTGTACAGGGGGGGAACACTGAAGCTTTCTTT
d_call: NA; v_call: TRBV5-1; clone_size: NA; j_call: TRBJ1-6; cdr3_aa: CASSVGGQYNSPLHF; cdr3_nt: TGCGCCAGCAGCGTAGGAGGACAGTATAATTCACCCCTCCACTTT
d_call: NA; v_call: TRBV7-9; clone_size: once; j_call: TRBJ1-1; cdr3_aa: CASSLVGGAEAFF; cdr3_nt: TGTGCCAGCAGCTTAGTAGGGGGAGCTGAAGCTTTCTTT
d_call: TRBD1; v_call: TRBV3-1/TRBV3-2; clone_size: NA; j_call: TRBJ2-7; cdr3_aa: CASSRDREYGPGLYEQYF; cdr3_nt: TGTGCCAGCAGCCGGGACAGGGAATATGGGCCGGGTCTCTACGAGCAGTACTTC
d_call: TRBD2; v_call: TRBV5-4; clone_size: NA; j_call: TRBJ2-3; cdr3_aa: CASSLGLDPDTQYF; cdr3_nt: TGTGCCAGCAGCCTCGGACTAGACCCAGATACGCAGTATTTT
d_call: NA; v_call: TRBV2; clone_size: few; j_call: TRBJ2-7; cdr3_aa: CASSPNGAAGYEQYF; cdr3_nt: TGTGCCAGCAGCCCGAATGGGGCGGCTGGGTACGAGCAGTACTTC
d_call: NA; v_call: TRBV28; clone_size: once; j_call: TRBJ1-4; cdr3_aa: CASTITGWEEKLFF; cdr3_nt: TGTGCCAGCACAATAACAGGGTGGGAGGAAAAACTGTTTTTT
d_call: TRBD1; v_call: TRBV19; clone_size: NA; j_call: TRBJ2-7; cdr3_aa: CASSMKLQGGEQYF; cdr3_nt: TGTGCCAGTAGTATGAAGTTACAGGGGGGCGAGCAGTACTTC
d_call: NA; v_call: TRBV18; clone_size: NA; j_call: TRBJ1-5; cdr3_aa: CASSQGSGNQPQHF; cdr3_nt: TGTGCCAGCTCCCAGGGTTCGGGCAATCAGCCCCAGCATTTT
d_call: NA; v_call: TRBV28; clone_size: NA; j_call: TRBJ1-2; cdr3_aa: CASGPGWASYGYTF; cdr3_nt: TGTGCCAGCGGGCCGGGATGGGCCAGTTATGGCTACACCTTC
d_call: TRBD2; v_call: TRBV7-2; clone_size: few; j_call: TRBJ2-7; cdr3_aa: CASSLGLAREQYF; cdr3_nt: TGTGCCAGCAGCTTAGGACTAGCTCGGGAGCAGTACTTC
d_call: TRBD1; v_call: TRBV5-1; clone_size: NA; j_call: TRBJ2-7; cdr3_aa: CASSSGTDSYEQYF; cdr3_nt: TGCGCCAGCAGCTCCGGGACAGACTCCTACGAGCAGTACTTC
d_call: NA; v_call: TRBV18; clone_size: NA; j_call: TRBJ1-3; cdr3_aa: CASSPDGNSGNTIYF; cdr3_nt: TGTGCCAGCTCTCCGGACGGGAACTCTGGAAACACCATATATTTT
d_call: NA; v_call: TRBV7-2; clone_size: NA; j_call: TRBJ1-3; cdr3_aa: CASSLSIGDLTQENTIYF; cdr3_nt: TGTGCCAGCAGCTTATCGATCGGGGACTTAACACAAGAAAACACCATATATTTT
d_call: NA; v_call: TRBV11-3; clone_size: NA; j_call: TRBJ2-7; cdr3_aa: CASSLGHGQYF; cdr3_nt: TGTGCCAGCAGCTTAGGGCATGGGCAGTACTTC
d_call: NA; v_call: TRBV24-1; clone_size: NA; j_call: TRBJ2-7; cdr3_aa: CATSDSNRAYEQYF; cdr3_nt: TGTGCCACCAGTGATAGTAACAGGGCCTACGAGCAGTACTTC
d_call: TRBD1; v_call: TRBV6-5; clone_size: few; j_call: TRBJ1-1; cdr3_aa: CASSLTGGARTEAFF; cdr3_nt: TGTGCCAGCAGTCTTACAGGGGGCGCGAGGACTGAAGCTTTCTTT
d_call: TRBD2; v_call: TRBV19; clone_size: NA; j_call: TRBJ2-7; cdr3_aa: CASSIYPPGRASYEQYF; cdr3_nt: TGTGCCAGTAGTATTTATCCCCCGGGGAGGGCCTCCTACGAGCAGTACTTC
d_call: NA; v_call: TRBV11-2; clone_size: NA; j_call: TRBJ2-1; cdr3_aa: CAWEVYNEQFF; cdr3_nt: TGTGCCTGGGAGGTTTACAATGAGCAGTTCTTC
d_call: NA; v_call: TRBV30; clone_size: NA; j_call: TRBJ2-5; cdr3_aa: CAWSVNRDVTQYF; cdr3_nt: TGTGCCTGGAGTGTAAACAGGGACGTGACCCAGTACTTC
d_call: TRBD2; v_call: TRBV7-9; clone_size: NA; j_call: TRBJ2-2; cdr3_aa: CASISGRETGELFF; cdr3_nt: TGTGCCAGCATTAGCGGGAGGGAGACCGGGGAGCTGTTTTTT
d_call: NA; v_call: TRBV24-1; clone_size: NA; j_call: TRBJ1-2; cdr3_aa: CATSDPDSWRGYTF; cdr3_nt: TGTGCCACCAGTGATCCCGACAGTTGGCGTGGCTACACCTTC
d_call: TRBD1; v_call: TRBV7-7; clone_size: once; j_call: TRBJ2-4; cdr3_aa: CAHPLKIKGNRGPAKNIQYF; cdr3_nt: TGTGCCCATCCTCTTAAAATAAAGGGAAACAGGGGCCCGGCCAAAAACATTCAGTACTTC
d_call: NA; v_call: TRBV7-2; clone_size: NA; j_call: TRBJ2-5; cdr3_aa: CASSLGVVGETQYF; cdr3_nt: TGTGCCAGCAGCTTAGGGGTGGTCGGGGAGACCCAGTACTTC
d_call: NA; v_call: TRBV4-1; clone_size: NA; j_call: TRBJ1-2; cdr3_aa: CASSQEGGYGYTF; cdr3_nt: TGCGCCAGCAGCCAAGAAGGCGGCTATGGCTACACCTTC
d_call: TRBD2; v_call: TRBV10-3; clone_size: NA; j_call: TRBJ2-1; cdr3_aa: CAIKLAVNNEQFF; cdr3_nt: TGTGCCATCAAACTAGCGGTGAACAATGAGCAGTTCTTC
d_call: NA; v_call: TRBV27; clone_size: NA; j_call: TRBJ1-5; cdr3_aa: CASSTGIANHNQPQHF; cdr3_nt: TGTGCCAGCAGTACAGGGATAGCCAACCACAATCAGCCCCAGCATTTT
d_call: NA; v_call: TRBV21-1; clone_size: NA; j_call: TRBJ2-5; cdr3_aa: CASSPQSRRQKETQYF; cdr3_nt: TGTGCCAGCAGCCCACAAAGTAGGAGACAGAAGGAGACCCAGTACTTC
d_call: TRBD2; v_call: TRBV7-2; clone_size: NA; j_call: TRBJ2-1; cdr3_aa: CASSLAGTKNNEQFF; cdr3_nt: TGTGCCAGCAGCTTGGCCGGGACTAAAAACAATGAGCAGTTCTTC
d_call: TRBD1; v_call: TRBV9; clone_size: NA; j_call: TRBJ1-1; cdr3_aa: CASSFGTDTEAFF; cdr3_nt: TGTGCCAGCAGCTTCGGGACAGACACTGAAGCTTTCTTT
d_call: NA; v_call: TRBV19; clone_size: NA; j_call: TRBJ2-7; cdr3_aa: CASSTRTFSEQYF; cdr3_nt: TGTGCCAGTAGTACACGGACATTTTCCGAGCAGTACTTC